These 21 T cell receptor beta chains originate from one sample sequenced in a study of tumor-infiltrating lymphocytes in localized non-small cell lung cancer. Sequencing used immunoSEQ multiplex PCR; TCRdb keeps in-frame clones, though not all of them. Of about 15,000 clones listed, around 66% are singletons. Source material: lung tumor tissue. The receptor source for this set is a human donor with non-small cell lung cancer.

This clone was observed a few times. The chain links TRBV18 to TRBJ2-7; D remains ambiguous. Germline values: CDR1 KGHSH, CDR2 LQKENI. V shed 3 bases and J shed 0 bases, with 12 bases lying between them. This CDR3 has 15 residues. The CDR3 sequence is CASSPSGSHSYEQYF. DNA for the CDR3: TGTGCCAGCTCACCGTCTGGGTCCCACTCCTACGAGCAGTACTTC.

V usage is TRBV10-1 and J usage is TRBJ2-1; a possible D gene is TRBD1 (5 bases). The CDR3 contains 12 residues. The V gene's germline CDR1 is WNHNN and CDR2 SYGVQD (reference sequence). The ends were cut back, 8 bases at V and 5 bases at J, with 10 bases in the middle. The chain's CDR3 is CASSRGDNEQFF. The CDR3 DNA is TGCGCCAGCTCTAGGGGTGACAATGAGCAGTTCTTC.

The chain carries TRBV10-3 and TRBJ2-7; perhaps D is TRBD1 or TRBD2 (5 bases each). Trimming stripped 0 bases from V and 3 bases from J, with 12 bases between. The germline V gene encodes CDR1 ENHRY and CDR2 SYGVKD. CDR3 length: 15 amino acids. This CDR3 reads CAISESSRGSYEQYF. CDR3 coding DNA: TGTGCCATCAGTGAGTCTTCGAGGGGCAGCTACGAGCAGTACTTC.

This clone was seen a handful of times. The chain is built from TRBV6-6 and TRBJ1-3; D unclear. The length of the CDR3 is 13 residues. V was pared by 7 bases and J by 0 bases, with 7 bases between. Germline values: CDR1 MNHNY, CDR2 SVGAGI (reference sequence). The CDR3 DNA reads TGTGCCAGCACCGAGTACTCTGGAAACACCATATATTTT. It translates to CASTEYSGNTIYF.

V and J are TRBV7-2 and TRBJ2-7; 7 bases are shared with TRBD1. Germline loops: CDR1 SGHTA, CDR2 FQGNSA. Unmatched junction bases numbered 6, after V lost 4 bases and J lost 3 bases. The CDR3 consists of 14 residues. CDR3 nucleotides: TGTGCCAGCAGCTCAAGACAGGGACGCTACGAGCAGTACTTC. Amino acids: CASSSRQGRYEQYF. The full variable domain, completed using reference TRBV7-2 and TRBJ2-7, is GAGVSQSPSNKVTEKGKDVELRCDPISGHTALYWYRQSLGQGLEFLIYFQGNSAPDKSGLPSDRFSAERTGGSVSTLTIQRTQQEDSAVYLCASSSRQGRYEQYFGPGTRLTVT.

The V call is TRBV21-1, the J call TRBJ1-5. TRBV21-1 is a pseudogene locus. This CDR3 has 15 residues. The DNA of the CDR3 is TGTGCCCGCATTTCCGTGTGGGGTAGCAATCAGCCCCAGCATTTT. This translates into CARISVWGSNQPQHF.

The J gene is TRBJ1-1, the V gene TRBV6-5; D gene unclear. V lost 3 bases, J lost 1 base, and 6 bases lay in between. This CDR3 comprises 13 residues. Per germline, CDR1 MNHEY and CDR2 SVGAGI. The CDR3 sequence is CASSYPGNTEAFF. The CDR3 DNA reads TGTGCCAGCAGTTATCCAGGGAACACTGAAGCTTTCTTT.

This clone occurred once. The chain recombines TRBV6-1 with TRBJ2-7; no reliable D call. Germline V gene sequence: CDR1 MNHNS, CDR2 SASEGT. The CDR3 spans 14 residues. With 2 bases removed from V and 3 bases from J, the gap between germline ends came to 11 bases. The CDR3 coding sequence is TGTGCCAGCAGTGAATTTGTACAGAGCTACGAGCAGTACTTC. Translating it yields CASSEFVQSYEQYF.

The rearrangement links TRBV7-6 to TRBJ2-7, with 8 bases that match TRBD2. V was clipped by 10 bases and J by 7 bases; unmatched bases: 15. This CDR3 spans 14 amino acids. Germline CDR1 and CDR2: SGHVS and FNYEAQ. As DNA, the CDR3 is TGTGCCAACGTTACGGGAGGGCCTTCAGGGGAGCAGTACTTC. It specifies CANVTGGPSGEQYF.

The chain joins TRBV7-2 to TRBJ2-6, with D maybe TRBD1 (5 bases). Trimming cost V 1 base and J 0 bases, with 10 bases left between them. The CDR3 has 17 residues. CDR1 SGHTA and CDR2 FQGNSA come from the germline V gene. The DNA of the CDR3 is TGTGCCAGCAGCTTAGGGAGACAGATCTCTGGGGCCAACGTCCTGACTTTC. This gives the protein CASSLGRQISGANVLTF. Using reference TRBV7-2 and TRBJ2-6 for the parts outside the CDR3, the full variable domain is GAGVSQSPSNKVTEKGKDVELRCDPISGHTALYWYRQSLGQGLEFLIYFQGNSAPDKSGLPSDRFSAERTGGSVSTLTIQRTQQEDSAVYLCASSLGRQISGANVLTFGAGSRLTVL.

This rearrangement joins TRBV7-9 to TRBJ1-1; D not resolved. The CDR3 loop spans 16 amino acids. Per the germline V gene, CDR1 is SEHNR and CDR2 is FQNEAQ (reference sequence). Trimming cost V 0 bases and J 7 bases, with 18 bases left between them. CDR3 bases: TGTGCCAGCAGCTTAGCGGGAAAGGAGCACCGCTGTGAAGCTTTCTTT. Protein product: CASSLAGKEHRCEAFF.

This clone appeared a few times. The chain is built from TRBV7-2 and TRBJ1-2, with D tentatively TRBD1 (6 bases). Germline values: CDR1 SGHTA, CDR2 FQGNSA. Trimming removed 1 base at V and 4 bases at J, with 13 bases between. This CDR3 comprises 15 residues. The CDR3 reads CASSLGFRGGYGYTF. The CDR3 nucleotides are TGTGCCAGCAGCTTAGGGTTCAGGGGTGGCTATGGCTACACCTTC.

This chain joins TRBV7-8 and TRBJ2-7; D gene ambiguous. Germline V gives CDR1 SGHVS, CDR2 FQNEAQ. V lost 1 base, J lost 1 base, and 8 bases lay in between. The CDR3 is made up of 14 amino acids. The CDR3, as DNA: TGTGCCAGCAGCTTAGAGGCTAGATCCTACGAGCAGTACTTC. It encodes CASSLEARSYEQYF.

This clone is medium-sized by share. V gene TRBV19 combines with J gene TRBJ1-2; D is possibly TRBD1 (6 bases). The germline gives CDR1 LNHDA, CDR2 SQIVND (reference sequence). V was shortened by 5 bases and J by 3 bases, with 19 bases between the two germline ends. This CDR3 contains 16 residues. CDR3 sequence reads: CASSLANQGRDYGYTF. CDR3 DNA: TGTGCCAGTAGTCTCGCCAATCAGGGGAGGGACTATGGCTACACCTTC.

J is TRBJ2-7 and V is TRBV7-2, with D uncertain. Germline lookup yields CDR1 SGHTA and CDR2 FQGNSA. V was cut by 2 bases and J by 5 bases, with 4 bases left in between. This CDR3 has 11 amino acids. The CDR3 DNA follows: TGTGCCAGCAGCTTATATGACGAGCAGTACTTC. It specifies CASSLYDEQYF. The full variable domain, in which reference TRBV7-2 and TRBJ2-7 provide the parts outside the CDR3, is GAGVSQSPSNKVTEKGKDVELRCDPISGHTALYWYRQSLGQGLEFLIYFQGNSAPDKSGLPSDRFSAERTGGSVSTLTIQRTQQEDSAVYLCASSLYDEQYFGPGTRLTVT.

This clone was detected only once. The CDR3 DNA follows: TGTGCCAGCAGTTCCTCGGGACTATCTCTCTCCTACGAGCAGTACTTC. Translated: CASSSSGLSLSYEQYF. The rearrangement joins TRBV27 to TRBJ2-7; TRBD2 matches at 7 bases. This CDR3 is 16 amino acids long. The junction had 9 bases not matched to a gene; V was cut back by 4 bases and J by 0 bases. CDR1 and CDR2 (germline): MNHEY, SMNVEV (reference sequence).

This chain links TRBV10-3 with TRBJ1-2, with D perhaps matching TRBD1 (5 bases). The germline V gene encodes CDR1 ENHRY and CDR2 SYGVKD. The CDR3 totals 14 residues. Trimming left V 4 bases short and J 3 bases short, with 12 bases between. The CDR3 spells CAISAAGQYYGYTF. The CDR3 DNA sequence: TGTGCCATCAGTGCGGCAGGGCAATACTATGGCTACACCTTC.

In this sample, this clone turned up a few times. The chain links TRBV27 to TRBJ2-7; TRBD2 agrees at 7 bases. The CDR3 extends over 15 amino acids. V dropped 6 bases and J dropped 3; count of bases not matched to a gene: 11. The V gene's germline CDR1 is MNHEY and CDR2 SMNVEV (reference sequence). The CDR3 is CASRDWASGHYEQYF. As DNA, the CDR3 is TGTGCCAGCAGGGATTGGGCTAGCGGTCACTACGAGCAGTACTTC.

The V and J genes are TRBV11-1 and TRBJ1-2; possibly TRBD1 for D (5 bases). The CDR3 is 13 residues long. The V gene lost 6 bases and the J gene lost 7 bases, with 15 bases spanning the gap. Per the germline V gene, CDR1 is SGHAT and CDR2 is FQDESV (reference sequence). CDR3: CASSPSGLTGYTF. The DNA for the CDR3 is TGTGCCAGCAGTCCCTCGGGGCTAACTGGCTACACCTTC.

This chain links TRBV11-2 with TRBJ1-1; the D gene is possibly TRBD1 (5 bases). Per germline, CDR1 SGHAT and CDR2 FQNNGV. V lost 5 bases, J lost 1 base, and 11 bases lay in between. The CDR3 is 14 residues long. CDR3 loop: CASSARRGNTEAFF. The CDR3 DNA sequence: TGTGCCAGCAGCGCGAGAAGGGGGAACACTGAAGCTTTCTTT.

The sample holds a few counts of this clone. The rearrangement links TRBV6-5 to TRBJ1-1; 7 nucleotides match TRBD1. CDR1 and CDR2 from the germline V gene are MNHEY and SVGAGI. This CDR3 is built from 14 residues. V shed 6 bases and J 7 bases; nucleotides not matched to a gene: 11. The CDR3 region has the DNA TGTGCCAGCAGCTACAGGGGTTCTCATAATGAAGCTTTCTTT. Amino acids: CASSYRGSHNEAFF.